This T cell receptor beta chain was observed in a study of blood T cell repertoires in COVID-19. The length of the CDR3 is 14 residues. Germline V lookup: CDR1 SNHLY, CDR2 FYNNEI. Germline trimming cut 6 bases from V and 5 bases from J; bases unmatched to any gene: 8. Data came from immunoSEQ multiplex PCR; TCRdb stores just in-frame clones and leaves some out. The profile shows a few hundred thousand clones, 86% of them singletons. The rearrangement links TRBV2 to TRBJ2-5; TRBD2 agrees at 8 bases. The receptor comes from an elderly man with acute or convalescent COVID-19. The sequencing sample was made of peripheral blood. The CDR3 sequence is CASSPKRGTETQYF. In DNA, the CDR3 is TGTGCCAGCAGCCCCAAGCGGGGGACGGAGACCCAGTACTTC.